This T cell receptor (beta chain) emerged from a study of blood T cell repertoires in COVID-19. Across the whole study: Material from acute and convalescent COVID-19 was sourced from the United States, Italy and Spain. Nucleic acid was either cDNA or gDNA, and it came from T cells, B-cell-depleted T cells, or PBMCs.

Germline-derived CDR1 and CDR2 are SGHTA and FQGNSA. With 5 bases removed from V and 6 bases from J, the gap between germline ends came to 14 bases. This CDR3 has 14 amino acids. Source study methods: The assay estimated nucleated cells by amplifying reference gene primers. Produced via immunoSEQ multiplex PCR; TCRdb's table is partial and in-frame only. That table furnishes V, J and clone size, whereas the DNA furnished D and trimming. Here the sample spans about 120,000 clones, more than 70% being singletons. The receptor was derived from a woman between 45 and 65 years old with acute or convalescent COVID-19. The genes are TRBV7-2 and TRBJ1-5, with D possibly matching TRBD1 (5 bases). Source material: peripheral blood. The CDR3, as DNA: TGTGCCAGCAGCCTCCAAAGGGGCGGTCAGCCCCAGCATTTT. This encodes CASSLQRGGQPQHF. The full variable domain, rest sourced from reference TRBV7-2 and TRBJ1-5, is GAGVSQSPSNKVTEKGKDVELRCDPISGHTALYWYRQSLGQGLEFLIYFQGNSAPDKSGLPSDRFSAERTGGSVSTLTIQRTQQEDSAVYLCASSLQRGGQPQHFGDGTRLSIL.